Shown below are 2 T cell receptor beta chains from a single sample sequenced in a study of cytomegalovirus exposure and HLA in healthy donors. A multiplex PCR was run with 60 Vbeta primers and 13 Jbeta primers. Using immunoSEQ multiplex PCR, the repertoire was profiled, and TCRdb retains in-frame clones only, with some absent. The repertoire includes some 190,000 clones, over 70% of them detected once, and 1.4% sits in the top ten. The sample comprised PBMCs. The receptors stem from a man aged 18 to 30 in good health and CMV-seronegative.

The chain recombines TRBV25-1 with TRBJ2-3; 7 positions match TRBD1. Germline CDR1 MGHDK, CDR2 SYGVNS. The V and J ends lost 4 bases and 0 bases, in that order; junction bases with no gene match: 7. The CDR3 is 16 residues long. The CDR3 spells CASSAGQEISTDTQYF. As DNA, the CDR3 is TGTGCCAGCAGTGCTGGACAGGAAATTAGCACAGATACGCAGTATTTT.

This chain uses TRBV4-2 with TRBJ1-3; TRBD1 matches 8 bases. CDR1 and CDR2 (germline): LGHNA, YNFKEQ. This CDR3 has 17 amino acids. V shed 2 bases and J 0 bases; nucleotides not matched to a gene: 6. The CDR3 sequence: CASSQYGDRSSGNTIYF. Written as DNA, the CDR3 is TGTGCCAGCAGCCAATATGGGGACAGGAGCTCTGGAAACACCATATATTTT.